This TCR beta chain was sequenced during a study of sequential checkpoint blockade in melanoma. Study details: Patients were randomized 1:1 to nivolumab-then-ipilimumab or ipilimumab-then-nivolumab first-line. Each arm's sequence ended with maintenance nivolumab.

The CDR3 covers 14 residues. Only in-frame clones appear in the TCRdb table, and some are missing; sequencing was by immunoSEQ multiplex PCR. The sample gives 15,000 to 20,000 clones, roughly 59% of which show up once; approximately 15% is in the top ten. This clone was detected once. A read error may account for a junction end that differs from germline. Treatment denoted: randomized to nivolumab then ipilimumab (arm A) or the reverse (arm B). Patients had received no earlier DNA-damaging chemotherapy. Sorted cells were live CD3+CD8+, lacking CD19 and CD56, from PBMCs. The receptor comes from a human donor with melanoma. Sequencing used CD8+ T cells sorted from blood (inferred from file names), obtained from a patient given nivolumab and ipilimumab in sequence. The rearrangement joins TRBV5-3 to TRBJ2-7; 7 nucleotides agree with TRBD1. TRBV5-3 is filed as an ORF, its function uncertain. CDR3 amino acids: CASSLGAGGYEQYF. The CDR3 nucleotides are TGTGCCAGCAGCTTGGGGGCAGGGGGCTACGAGCAGTACTTC.